A selection of T cell receptor beta chains follows, all from one sample in a study of PD-L1 blockade in urothelial cancer. Generated by immunoSEQ multiplex PCR, the TCRdb table keeps only in-frame clones and is missing some. The table includes some 87,000 clones, around 90% detected once. This material consisted of PBMCs, taken around atezolizumab (anti-PD-L1) treatment. These receptors all stem from a man in his sixties with urothelial cancer. Each CDR3 is given with its conserved first and last residue. The D gene is left open where the match is weak. A clone size is listed for some rows: how often the clone was seen (once, few, many), or a class if it is expanded.

j_call: TRBJ2-7
d_call: TRBD1
v_call: TRBV7-2
clone_size: .
cdr3_nt: TGTGCCAGCAGCCGGGACAGAAATTACGAGCAGTACTTC
cdr3_aa: CASSRDRNYEQYF

j_call: TRBJ1-3
d_call: .
v_call: TRBV6-5
clone_size: .
cdr3_nt: TGTGCCAGCGGTGGCCGGGGGACTGGAAACACCATATATTTT
cdr3_aa: CASGGRGTGNTIYF

j_call: TRBJ2-7
d_call: .
v_call: TRBV5-1
clone_size: few
cdr3_nt: TGCGCCAGCAGCTTGAATACCTACGAGCAGTACTTC
cdr3_aa: CASSLNTYEQYF

j_call: TRBJ1-3
d_call: TRBD1
v_call: TRBV27
clone_size: few
cdr3_nt: TGTGCCAGCAGTCCCGGGACAGGGACTGGAAACACCATATATTTT
cdr3_aa: CASSPGTGTGNTIYF

j_call: TRBJ2-7
d_call: .
v_call: TRBV6-5
clone_size: .
cdr3_nt: TGTGCCAGCAGACGGGGGGAGGGGGTCGAGCAGTACTTC
cdr3_aa: CASRRGEGVEQYF

j_call: TRBJ2-2
d_call: .
v_call: TRBV27
clone_size: .
cdr3_nt: TGTGCCAGCAGGAGGGGGAGGGACACCGGGGAGCTGTTTTTT
cdr3_aa: CASRRGRDTGELFF

j_call: TRBJ2-2
d_call: TRBD2
v_call: TRBV28
clone_size: .
cdr3_nt: TGTGCCAGCAGTTTAGCCGCGGGGGGGCTGCCAGGCGCCGGGGAGCTGTTTTTT
cdr3_aa: CASSLAAGGLPGAGELFF

j_call: TRBJ2-1
d_call: .
v_call: TRBV10-2
clone_size: .
cdr3_nt: TGCGCCAGCAGATTGAGCGGCCCTTACAATGAGCAGTTCTTC
cdr3_aa: CASRLSGPYNEQFF

j_call: TRBJ2-1
d_call: TRBD1
v_call: TRBV28
clone_size: .
cdr3_nt: TGTGCCAGCAGTTTAATCTCAGGGGGCTCCTACAATGAGCAGTTCTTC
cdr3_aa: CASSLISGGSYNEQFF

j_call: TRBJ2-1
d_call: .
v_call: TRBV29-1
clone_size: .
cdr3_nt: TGCAGCGTTCAGGGACAATACAATGAGCAGTTCTTC
cdr3_aa: CSVQGQYNEQFF

j_call: TRBJ2-1
d_call: TRBD2
v_call: TRBV30
clone_size: .
cdr3_nt: TGTGCCTGGAGTGTCTATACAGGTAGGGGCGGGAGGTTCCTGTTTCGGAATGAGCAGTTCTTC
cdr3_aa: CAWSVYTGRGGRFLFRNEQFF

j_call: TRBJ2-2
d_call: .
v_call: TRBV7-9
clone_size: .
cdr3_nt: TGTGCCAGCCGGGGGGCTCCCATCGCCGGGGAGCTGTTTTTT
cdr3_aa: CASRGAPIAGELFF

j_call: TRBJ1-2
d_call: TRBD1
v_call: TRBV7-3
clone_size: once
cdr3_nt: TGTGCCAGCAGCTTAACGACAGGGGGCAATGGCTACACCTTC
cdr3_aa: CASSLTTGGNGYTF

j_call: TRBJ2-1
d_call: TRBD2
v_call: TRBV19
clone_size: once
cdr3_nt: TGTGCCAGTACGCCTAGCGGGGGGTGGTACAATGAGCAGTTCTTC
cdr3_aa: CASTPSGGWYNEQFF

j_call: TRBJ1-1
d_call: TRBD1
v_call: TRBV15
clone_size: .
cdr3_nt: TGTGCCACCAGCAGAGCAGGGGGCCTTATGAACACTGAAGCTTTCTTT
cdr3_aa: CATSRAGGLMNTEAFF